The T cell receptor (beta chain) described here comes from a study of T cell responses to AZD1222 COVID-19 vaccine. The CDR3 runs 13 residues. V was cut by 3 bases and J by 3 bases, with 8 bases left in between. Germline values: CDR1 LNHDA, CDR2 SQIVND (reference sequence). TCRdb keeps only in-frame clones here, not all; method: immunoSEQ multiplex PCR. The sample records some 100,000 clones, roughly 84% being singletons. The chain recombines TRBV19 with TRBJ1-1, with D perhaps TRBD1 (5 bases). The origin of this receptor is an adult who received the AZD1222 COVID-19 vaccine. The input for sequencing was peripheral blood, taken 28 days after the second AZD1222 dose. In DNA, the CDR3 is TGTGCCAGTAGTATCGGGGGTTACACTGAAGCTTTCTTT. Protein: CASSIGGYTEAFF.